This T cell receptor beta chain was captured in a study of T-cell memory formation after mild COVID-19. Study findings and constraints: In pre-infection memory, a portion of responding clones appeared, which suggested that cross-reactive memory joined. There was a balanced CD4/CD8 profile in clones contracting day 15 to 85, and later expanders leaned CD4+.

Amplification by 5'RACE using constant-segment primers produced TCR alpha and TCR beta cDNA libraries that carried sample barcodes and UMIs. TCRdb re-analysed the 5' RACE reads in MiXCR, keeping a single row per CDR3 protein. The sample carries roughly 150,000 distinct CDR3 sequences, about 14% recorded once. V shed 0 bases and J shed 4 bases, with 10 bases lying between them. CDR1 is MGHRA and CDR2 is YSYEKL in the germline V gene. The CDR3 totals 15 residues. About this clonotype: Antigen: not known.

The sequence was obtained from an adult woman who had mild COVID-19 (a few samples of this study predate the infection). Cell type and time point are not known. The chain couples TRBV4-1 to TRBJ1-5; D might be TRBD1 (5 bases). Material for sequencing was PBMCs or a T cell subset sorted from them (not recorded which). The CDR3 sequence is CASSQDGARNQPQHF. The CDR3 region has the DNA TGCGCCAGCAGCCAAGATGGGGCTCGGAATCAGCCCCAGCATTTT.